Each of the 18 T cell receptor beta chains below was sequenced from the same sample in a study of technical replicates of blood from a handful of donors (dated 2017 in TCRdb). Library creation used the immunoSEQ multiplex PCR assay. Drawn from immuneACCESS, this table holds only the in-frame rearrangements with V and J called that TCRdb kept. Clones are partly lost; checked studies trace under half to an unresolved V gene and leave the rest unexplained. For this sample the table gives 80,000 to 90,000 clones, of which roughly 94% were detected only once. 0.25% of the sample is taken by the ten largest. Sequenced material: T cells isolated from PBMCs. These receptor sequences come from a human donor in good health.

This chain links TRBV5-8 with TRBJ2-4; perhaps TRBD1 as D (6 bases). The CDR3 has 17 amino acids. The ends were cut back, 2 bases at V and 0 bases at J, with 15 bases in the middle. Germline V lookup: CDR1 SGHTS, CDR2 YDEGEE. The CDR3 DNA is TGTGCCAGCAGCTTTATATGGACAGACCTAGCCAAAAACATTCAGTACTTC. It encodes CASSFIWTDLAKNIQYF.

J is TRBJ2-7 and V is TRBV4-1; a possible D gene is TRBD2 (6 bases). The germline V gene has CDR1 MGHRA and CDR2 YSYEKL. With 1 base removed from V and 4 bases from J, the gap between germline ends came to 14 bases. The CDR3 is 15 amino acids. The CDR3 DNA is TGCGCCAGCAGCCAAGGGGGGACTCGTCAATACGAGCAGTACTTC. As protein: CASSQGGTRQYEQYF.

The CDR3 bases are TGTGCCAGCAGCCTCGGGGGGTGGGGGACTTTCTCTGGAAACACCATATATTTT. It specifies CASSLGGWGTFSGNTIYF. The chain is built from TRBV7-9 and TRBJ1-3, with a tentative D call TRBD1 (5 bases). Germline CDR1 and CDR2: SEHNR and FQNEAQ (reference sequence). Trimming pared 5 bases from V and 0 bases from J, leaving 20 bases between. CDR3 length equals 18 residues.

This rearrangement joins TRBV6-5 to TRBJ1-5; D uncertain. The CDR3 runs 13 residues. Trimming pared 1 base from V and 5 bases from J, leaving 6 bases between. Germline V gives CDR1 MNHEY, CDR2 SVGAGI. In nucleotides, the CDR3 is TGTGCCAGCAGTTACTGGGAGGATCAGCCCCAGCATTTT. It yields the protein CASSYWEDQPQHF.

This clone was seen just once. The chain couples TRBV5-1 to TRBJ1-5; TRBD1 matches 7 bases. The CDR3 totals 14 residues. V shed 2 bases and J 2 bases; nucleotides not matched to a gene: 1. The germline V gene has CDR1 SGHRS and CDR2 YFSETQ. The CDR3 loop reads CASSFTGGNQPQHF. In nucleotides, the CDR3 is TGCGCCAGCAGCTTTACAGGGGGCAATCAGCCCCAGCATTTT. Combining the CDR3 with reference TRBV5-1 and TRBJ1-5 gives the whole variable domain KAGVTQTPRYLIKTRGQQVTLSCSPISGHRSVSWYQQTPGQGLQFLFEYFSETQRNKGNFPGRFSGRQFSNSRSEMNVSTLELGDSALYLCASSFTGGNQPQHFGDGTRLSIL.

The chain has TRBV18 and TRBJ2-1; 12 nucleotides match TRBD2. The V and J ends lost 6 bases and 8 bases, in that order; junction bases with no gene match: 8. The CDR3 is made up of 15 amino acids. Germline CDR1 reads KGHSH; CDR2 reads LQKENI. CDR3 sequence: CASSAGTSGSYEQFF. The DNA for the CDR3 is TGTGCCAGCTCGGCCGGGACTAGCGGGTCCTATGAGCAGTTCTTC.

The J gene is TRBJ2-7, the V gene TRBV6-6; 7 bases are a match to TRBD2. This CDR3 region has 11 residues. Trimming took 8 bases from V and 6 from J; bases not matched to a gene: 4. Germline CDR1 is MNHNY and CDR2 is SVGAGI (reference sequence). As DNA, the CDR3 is TGTGCCAGCGCTAGCGGCCTCGAGCAGTACTTC. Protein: CASASGLEQYF.

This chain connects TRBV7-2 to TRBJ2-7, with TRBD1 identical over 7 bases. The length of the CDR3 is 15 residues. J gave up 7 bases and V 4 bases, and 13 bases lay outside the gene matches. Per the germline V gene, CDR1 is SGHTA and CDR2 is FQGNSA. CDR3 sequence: CASSSYGTVSGEQYF. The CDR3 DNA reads TGTGCCAGCAGCTCCTACGGGACAGTCTCTGGTGAGCAGTACTTC.

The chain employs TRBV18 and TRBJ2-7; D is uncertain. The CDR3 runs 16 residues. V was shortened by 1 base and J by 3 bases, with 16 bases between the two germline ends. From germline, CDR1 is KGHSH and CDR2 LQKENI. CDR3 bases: TGTGCCAGCTCACCACGAAGTCCACAGCTTCTCTACGAGCAGTACTTC. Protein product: CASSPRSPQLLYEQYF.

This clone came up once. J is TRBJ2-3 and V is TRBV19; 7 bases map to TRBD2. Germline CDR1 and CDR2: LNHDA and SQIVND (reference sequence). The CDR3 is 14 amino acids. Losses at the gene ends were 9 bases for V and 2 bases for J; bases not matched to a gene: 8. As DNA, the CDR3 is TGTGCCAGCCGAGCGGGGACCTTCACAGATACGCAGTATTTT. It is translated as CASRAGTFTDTQYF.

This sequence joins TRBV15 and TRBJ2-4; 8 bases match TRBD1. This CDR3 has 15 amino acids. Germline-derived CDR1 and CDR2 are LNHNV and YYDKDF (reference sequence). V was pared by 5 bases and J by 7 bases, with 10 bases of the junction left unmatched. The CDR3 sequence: CATSGRDRRLNIQYF. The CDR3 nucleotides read TGTGCCACCAGCGGCCGGGACAGGAGATTGAACATTCAGTACTTC.

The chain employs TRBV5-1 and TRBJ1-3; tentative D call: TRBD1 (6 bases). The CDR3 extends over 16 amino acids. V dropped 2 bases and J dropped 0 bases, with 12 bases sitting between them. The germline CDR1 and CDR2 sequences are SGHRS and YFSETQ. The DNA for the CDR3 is TGCGCCAGCAGCTTAGGGGGACACTACTCTGGAAACACCATATATTTT. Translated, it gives CASSLGGHYSGNTIYF.

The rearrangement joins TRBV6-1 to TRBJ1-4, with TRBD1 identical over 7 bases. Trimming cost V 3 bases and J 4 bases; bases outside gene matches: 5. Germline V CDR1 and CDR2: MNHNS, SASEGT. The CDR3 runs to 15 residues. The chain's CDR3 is CASSDWTGVNEKLFF. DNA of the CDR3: TGTGCCAGCAGTGACTGGACAGGAGTTAATGAAAAACTGTTTTTT.

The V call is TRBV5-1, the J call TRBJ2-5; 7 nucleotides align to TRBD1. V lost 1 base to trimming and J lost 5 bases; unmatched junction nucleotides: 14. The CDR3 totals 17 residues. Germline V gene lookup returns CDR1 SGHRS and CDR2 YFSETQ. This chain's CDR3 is CASSLWSSGTEIETQYF. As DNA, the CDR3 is TGCGCCAGCAGCTTGTGGTCCTCCGGGACAGAGATTGAGACCCAGTACTTC.

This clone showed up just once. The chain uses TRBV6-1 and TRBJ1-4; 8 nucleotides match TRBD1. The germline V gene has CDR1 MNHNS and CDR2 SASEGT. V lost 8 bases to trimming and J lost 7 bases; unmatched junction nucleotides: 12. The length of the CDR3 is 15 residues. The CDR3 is CASSRQGLVVEKLFF. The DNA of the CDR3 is TGTGCCAGCTCGAGACAGGGGTTAGTTGTTGAAAAACTGTTTTTT.

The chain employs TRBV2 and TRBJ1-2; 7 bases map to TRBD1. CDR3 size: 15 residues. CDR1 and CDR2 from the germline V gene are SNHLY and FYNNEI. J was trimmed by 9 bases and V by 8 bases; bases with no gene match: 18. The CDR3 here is CASERTNRQGGSYTF. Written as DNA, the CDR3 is TGTGCCAGCGAACGGACCAATAGACAGGGTGGTAGCTACACCTTC.

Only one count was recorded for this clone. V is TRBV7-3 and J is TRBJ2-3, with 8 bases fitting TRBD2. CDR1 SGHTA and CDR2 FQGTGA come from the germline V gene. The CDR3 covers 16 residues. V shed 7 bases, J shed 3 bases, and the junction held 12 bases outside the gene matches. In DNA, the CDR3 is TGTGCCAGCAACGAACTCGGGGGGGCAACAACAGATACGCAGTATTTT. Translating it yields CASNELGGATTDTQYF.

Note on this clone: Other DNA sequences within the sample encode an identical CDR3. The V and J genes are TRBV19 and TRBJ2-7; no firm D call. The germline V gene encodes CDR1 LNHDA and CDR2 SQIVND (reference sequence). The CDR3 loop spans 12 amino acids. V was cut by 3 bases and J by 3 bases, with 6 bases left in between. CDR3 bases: TGTGCCAGTAGTATCAGTGGCTACGAGCAGTACTTC. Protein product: CASSISGYEQYF. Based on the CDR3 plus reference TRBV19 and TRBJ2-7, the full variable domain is DGGITQSPKYLFRKEGQNVTLSCEQNLNHDAMYWYRQDPGQGLRLIYYSQIVNDFQKGDIAEGYSVSREKKESFPLTVTSAQKNPTAFYLCASSISGYEQYFGPGTRLTVT.